The TCR beta chain described here comes from a study of T cells after yellow fever vaccination. Study outcomes and limitations: From the bulk population, abundant clonotypes could contaminate and appear within FACS-sorted repertoires. Reappearance after the booster was seen for most primary-vaccination clones, at 95% to 96% CD4 and 70% to 90% CD8. A weaker secondary response peaked on day 5, the primary on day 15.

They built TCR cDNA with 5'RACE template switching, a step that put in a universal primer site and UMIs. TCRdb redid the calling of the 5' RACE reads with MiXCR, one entry per CDR3 protein. The sample consists of about 360,000 distinct CDR3 sequences, approximately 5.7% of them appearing once. This clonotype was found a few times. The antigen is unknown. The germline CDR1 and CDR2 sequences are SQVTM and ANQGSEA. This CDR3 is built from 13 residues. V lost 4 bases and J lost 2, with 12 bases in between. This chain uses TRBV29-1 with TRBJ2-7; D possibly corresponds to TRBD2 (6 bases). The sequencing here drew on PBMCs, taken 5 days after the yellow fever booster vaccination. The sequence came from a man aged 25-45 years who received the YFV17D yellow fever vaccine. This chain's CDR3 is CSVARGEAYEQYF. In DNA form, the CDR3 reads TGCAGCGTTGCGCGGGGCGAGGCCTACGAGCAGTACTTC.